The 7 T cell receptor beta chains in this list originate from one sample, sequenced in a study of cytomegalovirus exposure and HLA in healthy donors. The study ran its PCR with 60 Vbeta and 13 Jbeta primers. The data were produced by immunoSEQ multiplex PCR, yet TCRdb's version contains in-frame clones alone and is incomplete. This repertoire shows fewer than 200,000 clones, about 90% found once; its top ten account for roughly 0.23%. The sequencing sample was made of PBMCs. The receptors originated from a girl under three years old in good health and CMV-seronegative.

The gene calls are TRBV5-1 and TRBJ2-5; 7 bases align to TRBD1. Germline V lookup: CDR1 SGHRS, CDR2 YFSETQ. V was pared by 3 bases and J by 4 bases, with 6 bases of the junction left unmatched. CDR3 size: 14 residues. The CDR3 reads CASSSTGAGETQYF. DNA for the CDR3: TGCGCCAGCAGCTCAACAGGGGCGGGAGAGACCCAGTACTTC.

This clone came up once. This chain uses TRBV6-1 with TRBJ1-1, with unresolved D. V shed 6 bases and J shed 3 bases, with 8 bases lying between them. Germline V gene sequence: CDR1 MNHNS, CDR2 SASEGT. The length of the CDR3 is 12 residues. The CDR3 spells CASRAADTEAFF. DNA for the CDR3: TGTGCCAGCAGGGCCGCGGACACTGAAGCTTTCTTT.

This clone was recorded once. The rearrangement links TRBV4-1 to TRBJ1-1, with D perhaps matching TRBD1 (6 bases). The CDR3 has 17 residues. Looked up from germline, CDR1 is MGHRA and CDR2 is YSYEKL. V lost 2 bases and J 6 bases, leaving 22 bases between the germline ends. The CDR3 bases are TGCGCCAGCAGCCAAACCTGGGGGGGGGCTACCGGGGCTGAAGCTTTCTTT. Its translation: CASSQTWGGATGAEAFF.

This clone was detected a few times. This rearrangement joins TRBV19 to TRBJ2-7, with D uncertain. V was clipped by 6 bases and J by 5 bases, with 11 bases between them. This CDR3 is 12 amino acids long. CDR1 and CDR2 from the germline V gene are LNHDA and SQIVND (reference sequence). This CDR3 reads CASSRLGHEQYF. The DNA of the CDR3 is TGTGCCAGTAGCCGCCTTGGCCACGAGCAGTACTTC.

This chain connects TRBV5-6 to TRBJ1-5, with D unclear. Per the germline V gene, CDR1 is SGHDT and CDR2 is YYEEEE. Trimming stripped 1 base from V and 5 bases from J, with 10 bases between. The CDR3 totals 14 residues. The CDR3 region is CASSLRGWDQPQHF. For the CDR3, the DNA is TGTGCCAGCAGCTTGAGAGGTTGGGATCAGCCCCAGCATTTT.

The genes are TRBV2 and TRBJ2-7, with 9 bases fitting TRBD1. This CDR3 is 12 amino acids long. The V gene end was trimmed by 3 bases and the J gene end by 6 bases; junction bases not matched to a gene: 0. Germline lookup yields CDR1 SNHLY and CDR2 FYNNEI. In DNA, the CDR3 is TGTGCCAGCAGTGAGACAGGGGGCGAGCAGTACTTC. This sequence encodes CASSETGGEQYF.

The V call is TRBV7-9, the J call TRBJ2-3; 10 bases agree with TRBD1. This CDR3 has 16 residues. The V segment lost 5 bases and the J segment 3 bases; nucleotides outside the gene matches: 8. Germline lookup yields CDR1 SEHNR and CDR2 FQNEAQ (reference sequence). The chain's CDR3 is CASSPLGTGATDTQYF. The DNA for the CDR3 is TGTGCCAGCAGCCCCCTCGGGACAGGGGCGACAGATACGCAGTATTTT.